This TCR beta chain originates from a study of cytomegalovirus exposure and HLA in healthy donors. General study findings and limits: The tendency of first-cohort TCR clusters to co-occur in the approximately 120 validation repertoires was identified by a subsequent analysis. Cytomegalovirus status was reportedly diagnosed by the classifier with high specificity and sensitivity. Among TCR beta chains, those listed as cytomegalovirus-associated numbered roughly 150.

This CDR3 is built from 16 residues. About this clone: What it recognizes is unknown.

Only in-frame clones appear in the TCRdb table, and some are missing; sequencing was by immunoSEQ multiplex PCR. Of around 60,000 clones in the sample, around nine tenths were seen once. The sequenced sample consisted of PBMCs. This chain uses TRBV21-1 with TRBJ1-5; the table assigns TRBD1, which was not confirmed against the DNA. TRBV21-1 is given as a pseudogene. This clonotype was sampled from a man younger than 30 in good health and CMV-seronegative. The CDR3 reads CASAKGVQGSNQPQHF. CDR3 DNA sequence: TGTGCCAGCGCTAAGGGGGTGCAGGGCAGCAATCAGCCCCAGCATTTT.